Following are 25 T cell receptor beta chains from one sample sequenced in a study of human T cells and chemical hapten exposure. TCRdb ran MiXCR on the RACE reads and lists one entry per CDR3 protein. Of 69,000 or so distinct CDR3 sequences in the sample, 10% to 13% were seen once. Stated time point: patch test 2, 6 weeks after DPC sensitization. Stated treatment: therapeutic diphenylcyclopropenone sensitization with weekly scalp DPC. Material: whole blood, obtained in connection with sensitization to the hapten diphenylcyclopropenone (DPC). The source is a woman between 50 and 59 years old with alopecia areata. Some clones in this sample may be carry-over from other donors' samples.

The V gene is TRBV5-6, the J gene TRBJ2-7, with D possibly TRBD1 on 6 matching bases. Germline assignment: CDR1 SGHDT and CDR2 YYEEEE. Deletions cut 4 bases from V and 3 bases from J, with 17 bases between. The CDR3 loop spans 15 amino acids. Here the CDR3 DNA reads TGTGCCAGCAGCCCGGCCCCAGGGGATTACTACGAGCAGTACTTC. Protein product: CASSPAPGDYYEQYF.

This clonotype has at least ten counts. The CDR3 protein is CSALDRGFADTQYF. CDR3 in DNA: TGCAGTGCGTTGGACAGGGGGTTCGCAGATACGCAGTATTTT. This chain connects TRBV20-1 to TRBJ2-3, with 10 bases identical to TRBD1. Trimming at V came to 6 bases and at J to 4 bases, leaving 7 bases not matched to a gene. The CDR3 extends over 14 amino acids. Germline V gene sequence: CDR1 DFQATT, CDR2 SNEGSKA (reference sequence).

There are a few counts of this clonotype. This sequence joins TRBV5-4 and TRBJ2-3; TRBD1 agrees at 11 bases. Trimming at V came to 1 base and at J to 5 bases, leaving 3 bases not matched to a gene. CDR3 length equals 15 residues. CDR1 and CDR2 (germline): SGHNT, YYREEE (reference sequence). The CDR3 coding sequence is TGTGCCAGCAGCTTGCTCGGGACAGGGGGAGATACGCAGTATTTT. This encodes CASSLLGTGGDTQYF.

This clonotype was observed a few times. As DNA, the CDR3 is TGTGCCAGCAAGCAGGGATCCTACAATGAGCAGTTCTTC. Residues: CASKQGSYNEQFF. The rearrangement joins TRBV6-5 to TRBJ2-1, with D perhaps TRBD1 (5 bases). Germline lookup yields CDR1 MNHEY and CDR2 SVGAGI. Trimming removed 7 bases at V and 1 base at J, with 8 bases between. This CDR3 has 13 residues.

The sample holds many counts of this clonotype. This chain uses TRBV11-2 with TRBJ2-1; TRBD2 aligns across 9 bases. V was pared by 1 base and J by 14 bases, with 9 bases of the junction left unmatched. From germline, CDR1 is SGHAT and CDR2 FQNNGV. The CDR3 runs 14 residues. The CDR3 loop is CASSLGAGGSLKFF. Written as DNA, the CDR3 is TGTGCCAGCAGCTTAGGGGCGGGAGGGTCCCTCAAGTTCTTC. Filled out from reference TRBV11-2 and TRBJ2-1, the complete variable domain reads EAGVAQSPRYKIIEKRQSVAFWCNPISGHATLYWYQQILGQGPKLLIQFQNNGVVDDSQLPKDRFSAERLKGVDSTLKIQPAKLEDSAVYLCASSLGAGGSLKFFGPGTRLTVL.

In its sample, this clonotype was seen a few times. The chain has TRBV5-6 and TRBJ1-1, with 11 bases matching TRBD1. The germline V gene has CDR1 SGHDT and CDR2 YYEEEE. The CDR3 has 16 residues. V shed 4 bases and J 4 bases; nucleotides not matched to a gene: 9. CDR3 sequence: CASSPLVGQGATEAFF. DNA for the CDR3: TGTGCCAGCAGCCCTCTAGTCGGACAGGGGGCCACTGAAGCTTTCTTT.

This clonotype was seen more than once but under ten times. The chain couples TRBV20-1 to TRBJ1-2; 9 bases map to TRBD1. Per the germline V gene, CDR1 is DFQATT and CDR2 is SNEGSKA (reference sequence). J gave up 8 bases and V 1 base, and 5 bases lay outside the gene matches. The CDR3 contains 13 residues. The CDR3 here is CSARGGQGPGYTF. The CDR3 nucleotides are TGCAGTGCTAGAGGGGGACAGGGCCCAGGCTACACCTTC.

The gene calls are TRBV20-1 and TRBJ2-3; perhaps TRBD2 as D (5 bases). Germline assignment: CDR1 DFQATT and CDR2 SNEGSKA (reference sequence). Trimming took off 3 bases at V and 0 bases at J, with 13 bases between the two ends. This CDR3 has 15 residues. The CDR3 sequence: CSASPYSESTDTQYF. The DNA for the CDR3 is TGCAGTGCTAGCCCCTATAGCGAGAGCACAGATACGCAGTATTTT.

This clonotype was counted at least ten times. The J gene is TRBJ2-7, the V gene TRBV7-8; 7 bases map to TRBD2. Germline CDR1 and CDR2: SGHVS and FQNEAQ. The CDR3 contains 18 residues. Trimming cost V 0 bases and J 7 bases; bases outside gene matches: 18. The CDR3 DNA sequence: TGTGCCAGCAGCTTAGCTAATCACCGACTAGCCGGATCGGGGGAGCAGTACTTC. It translates to CASSLANHRLAGSGEQYF.

This clonotype was counted many times. This sequence joins TRBV4-1 and TRBJ2-1; 16 nucleotides agree with TRBD2. V dropped 3 bases and J dropped 5; count of bases not matched to a gene: 4. The CDR3 is 17 amino acids. The germline CDR1 and CDR2 sequences are MGHRA and YSYEKL. In nucleotides, the CDR3 is TGCGCCAGCAGCCACCCGGGACTAGCGGGAGGGAACAATGAGCAGTTCTTC. This translates into CASSHPGLAGGNNEQFF.

This clonotype has ten or more counts. This sequence joins TRBV20-1 and TRBJ1-2; D is uncertain. The CDR3 is 14 amino acids. Germline-derived CDR1 and CDR2 are DFQATT and SNEGSKA (reference sequence). For the CDR3, the DNA is TGCAGGCGAGTAGAAGGAGCAATTAACTATGGCTACACCTTC. The encoded protein is CRRVEGAINYGYTF.

In this sample, this clonotype turned up many times. The chain recombines TRBV4-1 with TRBJ1-1; 7 positions match TRBD1. Germline values: CDR1 MGHRA, CDR2 YSYEKL. The length of the CDR3 is 14 residues. After removal of 2 bases from V and 5 bases from J, the junction contained 5 bases not matched to a gene. DNA for the CDR3: TGCGCCAGCAGCCAACCACAGGGGTGGACTGAAGCTTTCTTT. Protein product: CASSQPQGWTEAFF.

Many counts were recorded for this clonotype. The chain is built from TRBV29-1 and TRBJ1-3; D is ambiguous. V dropped 3 bases and J dropped 0 bases, with 9 bases sitting between them. Germline loops: CDR1 SQVTM, CDR2 ANQGSEA. CDR3 size: 14 residues. The CDR3 sequence is CSVEIPGSGNTIYF. CDR3 in DNA: TGCAGCGTTGAGATCCCCGGCTCTGGAAACACCATATATTTT.

The chain carries TRBV7-9 and TRBJ1-2; no clear D. The germline V gene has CDR1 SEHNR and CDR2 FQNEAQ (reference sequence). V was pared by 2 bases and J by 4 bases, with 11 bases between. This CDR3 contains 14 residues. The CDR3 region is CASSLTTASYGYTF. CDR3 sequence (DNA): TGTGCCAGCAGCTTAACAACAGCTTCCTATGGCTACACCTTC.

This clonotype showed up just a few times. V and J are TRBV20-1 and TRBJ2-7; 9 nucleotides agree with TRBD1. Trimming removed 6 bases from V and 3 bases from J; junction bases left unmatched: 9. This CDR3 contains 14 residues. Germline lookup yields CDR1 DFQATT and CDR2 SNEGSKA (reference sequence). The DNA of the CDR3 is TGCAGTGCCAAATCCGGGACAGGGATCTACGAGCAGTACTTC. The encoded protein is CSAKSGTGIYEQYF.

This clonotype appeared many times. This chain connects TRBV2 to TRBJ2-7; D might be TRBD1 or TRBD2, each matching 6 bases. CDR3 size: 15 residues. Germline V gives CDR1 SNHLY, CDR2 FYNNEI. V dropped 9 bases and J dropped 1 base, with 19 bases sitting between them. The CDR3 DNA reads as TGTGCCAGTACATTCCGGGTAGGGGGGTCCTACGAGCAGTACTTC. Translating gives CASTFRVGGSYEQYF.

The genes are TRBV9 and TRBJ1-2; unclear D gene. CDR3 length: 16 residues. Between the trimmed V and J ends, which lost 3 bases and 3 bases, there was a span of 18 bases. The germline V gene has CDR1 SGDLS and CDR2 YYNGEE. DNA for the CDR3: TGTGCCAGCAGCGAAGGAGCAGGCCCCTGGGACTATGGCTACACCTTC. Amino acids: CASSEGAGPWDYGYTF.

In its sample, this clonotype was seen many times. The rearrangement joins TRBV19 to TRBJ2-7; D gene unclear. V lost 4 bases, J lost 0 bases, and 1 base lay in between. Germline V lookup: CDR1 LNHDA, CDR2 SQIVND (reference sequence). The CDR3 spans 11 residues. CDR3 nucleotides: TGTGCCAGTAGTAACTCCTACGAGCAGTACTTC. Amino acids: CASSNSYEQYF.

This clonotype showed up many times. The chain uses TRBV11-2 and TRBJ2-3; 7 bases line up with TRBD2. Germline values: CDR1 SGHAT, CDR2 FQNNGV. The CDR3 is 20 amino acids. Trimming took 5 bases from V and 0 from J; bases not matched to a gene: 20. CDR3 in amino acids: CASSPAPRIIISGSTDTQYF. In DNA, the CDR3 is TGTGCCAGCAGCCCCGCCCCCAGAATCATTATTAGCGGGAGCACAGATACGCAGTATTTT.

This clonotype was counted ten times or more. The chain combines TRBV28 with TRBJ2-1; D remains unclear. V dropped 3 bases and J dropped 0 bases, with 9 bases sitting between them. The germline V gene has CDR1 MDHEN and CDR2 SYDVKM. The CDR3 covers 15 residues. The CDR3 DNA reads as TGTGCCAGCAGTTTGAGGCGGAGCTCCTACAATGAGCAGTTCTTC. Translation gives CASSLRRSSYNEQFF.

This clonotype was picked up many times. The chain is built from TRBV29-1 and TRBJ2-7; 8 positions match TRBD1. Germline V gene lookup returns CDR1 SQVTM and CDR2 ANQGSEA. The CDR3 contains 13 residues. Trimming at V came to 3 bases and at J to 6 bases, leaving 7 bases not matched to a gene. CDR3 DNA: TGCAGCGTTGAGGGGACAGGTTATTCCGAGCAGTACTTC. Its translation: CSVEGTGYSEQYF.

This clonotype was picked up a small number of times. The chain couples TRBV7-2 to TRBJ2-5; 7 positions agree with TRBD1. The CDR3 is 16 amino acids. Germline CDR1 SGHTA, CDR2 FQGNSA. Trimming removed 0 bases from V and 4 bases from J; junction bases left unmatched: 8. CDR3 sequence: CASSLARQGRGETQYF. In nucleotides, the CDR3 is TGTGCCAGCAGCTTAGCGAGACAGGGTAGAGGAGAGACCCAGTACTTC.

The chain combines TRBV27 with TRBJ1-1; D is possibly TRBD1 (5 bases). There are 15 residues in the CDR3. CDR1 is MNHEY and CDR2 is SMNVEV in the germline V gene (reference sequence). Deletions cut 5 bases from V and 0 bases from J, with 13 bases between. CDR3 protein: CASSPQRGMNTEAFF. CDR3 bases: TGTGCCAGCAGTCCTCAGCGGGGCATGAACACTGAAGCTTTCTTT.

In this sample, this clonotype turned up a few times. The chain carries TRBV5-1 and TRBJ2-2; perhaps TRBD1 as D (5 bases). The CDR3 has 14 residues. With 3 bases removed from V and 3 bases from J, the gap between germline ends came to 9 bases. From germline, CDR1 is SGHRS and CDR2 YFSETQ. This CDR3 is CASSSLQDTGELFF. The CDR3 region has the DNA TGCGCCAGCAGCTCGTTACAGGACACCGGGGAGCTGTTTTTT. Full variable domain (rest looked up from reference TRBV5-1 and TRBJ2-2): KAGVTQTPRYLIKTRGQQVTLSCSPISGHRSVSWYQQTPGQGLQFLFEYFSETQRNKGNFPGRFSGRQFSNSRSEMNVSTLELGDSALYLCASSSLQDTGELFFGEGSRLTVL.

At least ten counts were recorded for this clonotype. The chain recombines TRBV6-2 or TRBV6-3 with TRBJ2-7; weak D call: TRBD1 (6 bases). This CDR3 is 16 amino acids long. The V and J ends lost 6 bases and 0 bases respectively, with 18 bases between them. The germline CDR1 and CDR2 sequences are MNHEY and SVGEGT. The CDR3 loop is CASRQDRLFFSYEQYF. CDR3 sequence (DNA): TGTGCCAGCAGGCAAGACAGGCTATTTTTCTCCTACGAGCAGTACTTC.